This entry is about one T cell receptor beta chain. These data come from a study of Ad26.COV2.S vaccination and SARS-CoV-2 variants. The protocol was immunoSEQ multiplex PCR, while the TCRdb copy is restricted to in-frame clones and leaves out a portion. Seen here are roughly 460,000 clones, about 89% observed once, and the top ten hold 1.7%. As for treatment: around 19 received Ad26.COV2.S at low or high dose, single or two shots; about 5 received placebo; per-sample allocation not given. After the first vaccine or placebo injection, samples were drawn on day 63. This TCR came from a person aged 18 to 65 who received the Ad26.COV2.S COVID-19 vaccine or a placebo. The sample was peripheral blood, taken in a trial of Ad26.COV2.S vaccine versus placebo.

The CDR3 DNA reads TGTGCCAGCAGCTCAGATCCGGGCCTTAGCACAGATACGCAGTATTTT. Encoded protein: CASSSDPGLSTDTQYF. The chain employs TRBV11-2 and TRBJ2-3; no clear D gene. The V and J ends lost 4 bases and 0 bases respectively, with 14 bases between them. Germline CDR1 SGHAT, CDR2 FQNNGV. CDR3 length equals 16 residues. Full variable domain (remainder filled in from reference TRBV11-2 and TRBJ2-3): EAGVAQSPRYKIIEKRQSVAFWCNPISGHATLYWYQQILGQGPKLLIQFQNNGVVDDSQLPKDRFSAERLKGVDSTLKIQPAKLEDSAVYLCASSSDPGLSTDTQYFGPGTRLTVL.